The next 22 T cell receptor beta chains were all read from a single sample in a study of shared clonotypes between healthy human individuals. TCRdb keeps only in-frame clones here, not all; method: immunoSEQ multiplex PCR. The profile covers 1,100,000 or so clones, with 78% appearing a single time and 0.5% to 0.6% taken by the ten largest. Sample: memory CD4+ T cells from PBMCs. Subset indicated: CD45RA-negative fraction. The source of these receptors is a man younger than 35 in good health. Some clones in this sample may be carry-over from other donors' samples.

In this sample, this clone turned up many times. This sequence joins TRBV11-1 and TRBJ1-1; D is undetermined. Germline V gives CDR1 SGHAT, CDR2 FQDESV (reference sequence). V lost 1 base to trimming and J lost 7 bases, with 16 bases between them. This CDR3 contains 15 residues. CDR3 sequence (DNA): TGTGCCAGCAGCTTAGATCCGGGTTTGGAGGTTGAAGCTTTCTTT. Residues: CASSLDPGLEVEAFF.

This clone occurred a few times. J is TRBJ2-3 and V is TRBV10-1; TRBD1 matches at 7 bases. CDR3 length equals 15 residues. Germline lookup yields CDR1 WNHNN and CDR2 SYGVQD (reference sequence). V lost 6 bases, J lost 2 bases, and 8 bases stayed unmatched. CDR3 bases: TGCGCCAGCAGCCCCGGGACAGAAAACACAGATACGCAGTATTTT. Translation gives CASSPGTENTDTQYF.

Here the CDR3 reads CASSYGALYGYTF. The CDR3 DNA is TGTGCCAGCAGTTACGGGGCCCTCTATGGCTACACCTTC. The chain is built from TRBV6-6 and TRBJ1-2; D is possibly TRBD1 (5 bases). This CDR3 has 13 amino acids. V lost 2 bases, J lost 4 bases, and 8 bases lay in between. Germline lookup yields CDR1 MNHNY and CDR2 SVGAGI (reference sequence).

A word on this clone: A read error is the likely source, as a far larger clone sits one nucleotide away. V is TRBV10-3 and J is TRBJ1-5; D not certain. Germline-derived CDR1 and CDR2 are ENHRY and SYGVKD. Trimming cost V 4 bases and J 2 bases, with 3 bases left between them. The length of the CDR3 is 12 residues. The chain's CDR3 is CAISGGNQPQHF. The CDR3 DNA reads TGTGCCATCAGTGGGGGCAATCAGCCCCAGCATTTT.

This chain uses TRBV2 with TRBJ1-2, with TRBD1 matching 7 bases. Unmatched junction bases numbered 6, after V lost 5 bases and J lost 6 bases. This CDR3 has 13 amino acids. The germline V gene has CDR1 SNHLY and CDR2 FYNNEI. CDR3 in amino acids: CASSLDRSDGYTF. The CDR3 DNA is TGTGCCAGCAGTCTGGACAGGTCGGATGGCTACACCTTC.

The chain joins TRBV15 to TRBJ1-2; no firm D call. V lost 3 bases, J lost 8 bases, and 10 bases lay in between. Germline assignment: CDR1 LNHNV and CDR2 YYDKDF (reference sequence). CDR3 length equals 12 residues. The DNA for the CDR3 is TGTGCCACCAGCAGGTCGACGGGAGGCTACACCTTC. Amino acid sequence: CATSRSTGGYTF.

The chain joins TRBV29-1 to TRBJ2-1; tentative D call: TRBD1 (5 bases). Between the trimmed V and J ends, which lost 3 bases and 9 bases, there was a span of 6 bases. The CDR3 covers 10 residues. Germline V lookup: CDR1 SQVTM, CDR2 ANQGSEA. The CDR3 DNA reads TGCAGCGTTGACAGGGCTGAGCAGTTCTTC. Amino acid sequence: CSVDRAEQFF.

This rearrangement joins TRBV28 to TRBJ1-5; 9 bases align to TRBD1. The CDR3 totals 18 residues. Germline values: CDR1 MDHEN, CDR2 SYDVKM. The J segment lost 0 bases and the V segment lost 5 bases, leaving 11 bases of the junction unmatched. In DNA, the CDR3 is TGTGCCAGCAGTCAACAGGGGGCTGAGGACTATAGCAATCAGCCCCAGCATTTT. This codes for CASSQQGAEDYSNQPQHF.

A word on this clone: Additional DNA sequences in this sample encode the identical CDR3. The J gene is TRBJ2-7, the V gene TRBV18; 8 bases line up with TRBD1. V was clipped by 3 bases and J by 1 base; unmatched bases: 2. The CDR3 has 14 amino acids. The V gene's germline CDR1 is KGHSH and CDR2 LQKENI. CDR3 DNA: TGTGCCAGCTCACCCGGACAGGGATCCTACGAGCAGTACTTC. It codes for CASSPGQGSYEQYF.

CDR3 residues: CASSPGPQYEQYF. The CDR3 region has the DNA TGTGCCAGCAGCCCCGGGCCGCAGTACGAGCAGTACTTC. The chain combines TRBV11-3 with TRBJ2-7; unclear D gene. CDR1 and CDR2 (germline): SGHNT, YENEEA. Trimming cost V 5 bases and J 4 bases, with 12 bases left between them. The CDR3 is 13 residues long.

The gene calls are TRBV6-5 and TRBJ2-7; TRBD1 matches 8 bases. CDR3 length: 15 residues. Germline CDR1 and CDR2: MNHEY and SVGAGI. V gave up 7 bases and J gave up 3 bases; unmatched junction bases: 11. The CDR3 reads CASKRDRQGGYEQYF. DNA of the CDR3: TGTGCCAGCAAAAGGGACAGGCAAGGGGGCTACGAGCAGTACTTC.

V and J are TRBV2 and TRBJ1-2, with 12 bases matching TRBD1. Trimming at V came to 9 bases and at J to 7 bases, leaving 6 bases not matched to a gene. Germline CDR1 is SNHLY and CDR2 is FYNNEI. CDR3 length: 13 residues. The CDR3 spells CARTGTGGSGYTF. CDR3 DNA sequence: TGTGCCAGAACCGGGACAGGGGGCTCTGGCTACACCTTC.

V usage is TRBV15 and J usage is TRBJ1-4; D perhaps matches TRBD1 (6 bases). Germline V CDR1 and CDR2: LNHNV, YYDKDF (reference sequence). The length of the CDR3 is 15 residues. Trimming cost V 0 bases and J 3 bases, with 8 bases left between them. The CDR3 region is CATSREQGPNEKLFF. Here the CDR3 DNA reads TGTGCCACCAGCAGAGAACAGGGACCTAATGAAAAACTGTTTTTT.

The chain employs TRBV9 and TRBJ2-5; TRBD2 matches 15 bases. Germline V CDR1 and CDR2: SGDLS, YYNGEE. V shed 4 bases, J shed 2 bases, and the junction held 3 bases outside the gene matches. CDR3 size: 16 residues. CDR3 residues: CASSIGTSGRQETQYF. The CDR3 DNA reads TGTGCCAGCAGCATCGGGACTAGCGGGAGGCAAGAGACCCAGTACTTC.

The DNA of the CDR3 is TGTGCCAGCTCCGGCGGGGGGGACTATGGCTACACCTTC. This codes for CASSGGGDYGYTF. This chain joins TRBV18 and TRBJ1-2; D is perhaps TRBD1 (5 bases). V lost 6 bases to trimming and J lost 3 bases, with 11 bases between them. The CDR3 loop spans 13 amino acids. The germline gives CDR1 KGHSH, CDR2 LQKENI.

The genes are TRBV6-5 and TRBJ1-3, with 9 bases lining up with TRBD1. The V and J ends lost 0 bases and 7 bases, in that order; junction bases with no gene match: 1. This CDR3 has 14 amino acids. Germline assignment: CDR1 MNHEY and CDR2 SVGAGI. CDR3 DNA sequence: TGTGCCAGCAGTTACTCAGGGACAGGGAACACCATATATTTT. As protein: CASSYSGTGNTIYF.

This chain links TRBV28 with TRBJ1-1, with 9 bases fitting TRBD1. The CDR3 length is 14 residues. The V segment lost 3 bases and the J segment 10 bases; nucleotides outside the gene matches: 9. Per germline, CDR1 MDHEN and CDR2 SYDVKM. CDR3 region: CASSFLGTGSGAFF. The DNA for the CDR3 is TGTGCCAGCAGTTTCCTTGGGACAGGGTCTGGAGCTTTCTTT.

This chain connects TRBV7-3 to TRBJ2-5, with D uncertain. Germline CDR1 is SGHTA and CDR2 is FQGTGA. The CDR3 consists of 13 residues. With 3 bases removed from V and 4 bases from J, the gap between germline ends came to 9 bases. CDR3 protein: CASSFGVLETQYF. The CDR3 coding sequence is TGTGCCAGCAGCTTCGGCGTTTTAGAGACCCAGTACTTC. Based on the CDR3 plus reference TRBV7-3 and TRBJ2-5, the full variable domain is GAGVSQTPSNKVTEKGKYVELRCDPISGHTALYWYRQSLGQGPEFLIYFQGTGAADDSGLPNDRFFAVRPEGSVSTLKIQRTERGDSAVYLCASSFGVLETQYFGPGTRLLVL.

About this clone itself: Other nucleotide sequences in the sample specify the same CDR3. The V call is TRBV2, the J call TRBJ2-5, with unresolved D. The CDR3 loop spans 10 amino acids. V dropped 4 bases and J dropped 7 bases, with 4 bases sitting between them. Germline CDR1 and CDR2: SNHLY and FYNNEI. The CDR3 loop is CASSAGTQYF. CDR3 in DNA: TGTGCCAGCAGTGCGGGGACCCAGTACTTC.

This clone was found a few times. The chain has TRBV5-1 and TRBJ1-5; D is possibly TRBD1 (6 bases). The V end was cut by 2 bases, the J end by 3 bases, with 12 bases between. Germline CDR1 and CDR2: SGHRS and YFSETQ. The CDR3 loop spans 15 amino acids. The CDR3 reads CASSFDGGANQPQHF. DNA of the CDR3: TGCGCCAGCAGCTTCGATGGGGGGGCCAATCAGCCCCAGCATTTT.

This chain uses TRBV11-3 with TRBJ2-7; 9 bases fit TRBD1. Germline CDR1 SGHNT, CDR2 YENEEA. The ends lost 5 bases at V and 1 base at J; junction bases unmatched: 3. The CDR3 totals 14 residues. CDR3 DNA sequence: TGTGCCAGCAGCCGCGGGACAGGGTCCTACGAGCAGTACTTC. Translating gives CASSRGTGSYEQYF.

A few counts support this clone. The gene calls are TRBV6-5 and TRBJ1-5; D gene uncertain. Trimming cost V 6 bases and J 4 bases, with 13 bases left between them. Germline V CDR1 and CDR2: MNHEY, SVGAGI. The CDR3 length is 14 residues. DNA for the CDR3: TGTGCCAGCAGCCCAGGTGCTGGTAATCAGCCCCAGCATTTT. This codes for CASSPGAGNQPQHF.